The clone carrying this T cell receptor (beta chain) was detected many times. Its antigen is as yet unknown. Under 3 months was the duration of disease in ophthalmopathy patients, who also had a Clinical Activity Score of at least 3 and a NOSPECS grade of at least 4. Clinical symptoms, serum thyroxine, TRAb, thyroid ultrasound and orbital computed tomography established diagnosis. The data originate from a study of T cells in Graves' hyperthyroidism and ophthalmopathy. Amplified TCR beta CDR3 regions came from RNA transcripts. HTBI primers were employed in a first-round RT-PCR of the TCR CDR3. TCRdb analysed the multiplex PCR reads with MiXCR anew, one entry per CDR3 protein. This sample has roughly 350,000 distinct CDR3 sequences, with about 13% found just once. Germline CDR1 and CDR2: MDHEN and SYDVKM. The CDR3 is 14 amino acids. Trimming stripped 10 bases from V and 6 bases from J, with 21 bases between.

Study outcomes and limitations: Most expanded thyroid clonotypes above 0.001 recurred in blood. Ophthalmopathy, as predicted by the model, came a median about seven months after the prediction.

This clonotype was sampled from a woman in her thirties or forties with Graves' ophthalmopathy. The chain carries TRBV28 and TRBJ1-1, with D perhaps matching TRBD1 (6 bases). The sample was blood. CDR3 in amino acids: CATRLAGQSSEAFF. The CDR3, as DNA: TGTGCCACCCGCCTCGCTGGACAGTCCTCTGAAGCTTTCTTT.